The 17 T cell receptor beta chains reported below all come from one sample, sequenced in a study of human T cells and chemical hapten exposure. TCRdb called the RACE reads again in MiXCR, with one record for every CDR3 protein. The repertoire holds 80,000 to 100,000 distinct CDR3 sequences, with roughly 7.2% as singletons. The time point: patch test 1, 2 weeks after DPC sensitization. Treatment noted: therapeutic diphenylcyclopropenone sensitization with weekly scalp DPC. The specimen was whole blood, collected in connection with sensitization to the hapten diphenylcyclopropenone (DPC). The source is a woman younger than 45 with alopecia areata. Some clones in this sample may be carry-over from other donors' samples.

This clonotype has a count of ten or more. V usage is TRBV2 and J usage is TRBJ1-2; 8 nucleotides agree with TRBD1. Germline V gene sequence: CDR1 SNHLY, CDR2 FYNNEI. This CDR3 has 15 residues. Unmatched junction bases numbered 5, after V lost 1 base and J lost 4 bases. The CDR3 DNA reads TGTGCCAGCAGTGAAGATGGACAGGGAGCCTATGGCTACACCTTC. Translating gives CASSEDGQGAYGYTF.

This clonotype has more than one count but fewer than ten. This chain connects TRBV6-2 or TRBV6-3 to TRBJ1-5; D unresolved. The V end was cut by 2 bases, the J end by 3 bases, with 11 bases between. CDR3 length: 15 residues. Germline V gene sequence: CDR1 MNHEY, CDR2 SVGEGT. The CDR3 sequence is CASSYRYGPNQPQHF. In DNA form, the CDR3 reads TGTGCCAGCAGTTACCGCTATGGCCCCAATCAGCCCCAGCATTTT.

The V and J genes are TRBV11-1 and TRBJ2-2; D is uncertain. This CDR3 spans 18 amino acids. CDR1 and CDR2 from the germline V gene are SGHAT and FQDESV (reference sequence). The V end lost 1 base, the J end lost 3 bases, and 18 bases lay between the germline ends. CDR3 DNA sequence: TGTGCCAGCAGCTTAGTATTTCAGGCAGAAAGGGACACCGGGGAGCTGTTTTTT. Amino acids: CASSLVFQAERDTGELFF.

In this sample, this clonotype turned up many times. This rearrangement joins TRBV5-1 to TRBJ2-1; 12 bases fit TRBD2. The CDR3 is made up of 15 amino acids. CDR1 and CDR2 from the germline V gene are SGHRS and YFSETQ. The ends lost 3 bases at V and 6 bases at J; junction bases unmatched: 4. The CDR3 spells CASSSSSGGVNEQFF. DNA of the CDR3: TGCGCCAGCAGCTCTTCTAGCGGGGGGGTCAATGAGCAGTTCTTC.

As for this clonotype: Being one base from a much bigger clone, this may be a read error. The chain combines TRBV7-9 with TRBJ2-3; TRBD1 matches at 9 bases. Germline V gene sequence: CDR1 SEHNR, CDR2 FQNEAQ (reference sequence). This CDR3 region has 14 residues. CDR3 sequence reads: CASRGTGSTHTQYF. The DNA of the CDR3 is TGTGCCAGCAGAGGGACAGGGAGCACACATACGCAGTATTTT.

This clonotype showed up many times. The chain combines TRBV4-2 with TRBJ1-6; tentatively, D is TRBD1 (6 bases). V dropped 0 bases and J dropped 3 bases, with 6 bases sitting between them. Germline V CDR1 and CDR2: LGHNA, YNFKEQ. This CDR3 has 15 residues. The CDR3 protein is CASSQDRGYNSPLHF. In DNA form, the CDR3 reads TGTGCCAGCAGCCAAGACAGGGGCTATAATTCACCCCTCCACTTT.

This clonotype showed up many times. This chain's CDR3 is CSASELAGGRYEQFF. CDR3 bases: TGCAGTGCTAGTGAACTAGCGGGGGGGCGGTATGAGCAGTTCTTC. J is TRBJ2-1 and V is TRBV20-1; 13 nucleotides match TRBD2. Germline trimming cut 3 bases from V and 8 bases from J; bases unmatched to any gene: 7. The CDR3 has 15 amino acids. The germline gives CDR1 DFQATT, CDR2 SNEGSKA (reference sequence).

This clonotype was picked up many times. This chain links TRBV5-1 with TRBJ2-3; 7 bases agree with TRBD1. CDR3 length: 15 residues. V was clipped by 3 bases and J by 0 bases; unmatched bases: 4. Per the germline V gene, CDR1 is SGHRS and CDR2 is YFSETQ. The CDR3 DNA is TGCGCCAGCAGCTCGGGACAGACGAGCACAGATACGCAGTATTTT. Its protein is CASSSGQTSTDTQYF.

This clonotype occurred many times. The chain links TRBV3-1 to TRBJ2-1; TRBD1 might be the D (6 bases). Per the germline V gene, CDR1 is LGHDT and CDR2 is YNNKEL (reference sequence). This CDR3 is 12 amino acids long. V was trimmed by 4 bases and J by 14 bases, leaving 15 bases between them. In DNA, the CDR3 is TGTGCCAGCAGCCCACAGGGACCCAGTAAGTTCTTC. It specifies CASSPQGPSKFF.

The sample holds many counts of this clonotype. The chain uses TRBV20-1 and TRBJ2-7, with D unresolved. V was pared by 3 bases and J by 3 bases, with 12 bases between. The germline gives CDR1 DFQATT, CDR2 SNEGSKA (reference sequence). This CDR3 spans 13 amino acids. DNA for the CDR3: TGCAGTGCTAGTAGTCAGGAATACTACGAGCAGTACTTC. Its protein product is CSASSQEYYEQYF.

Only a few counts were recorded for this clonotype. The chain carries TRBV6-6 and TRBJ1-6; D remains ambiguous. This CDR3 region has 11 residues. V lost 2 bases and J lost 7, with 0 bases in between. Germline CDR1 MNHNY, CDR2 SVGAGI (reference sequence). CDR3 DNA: TGTGCCAGCAGTTACAATTCACCCCTCCACTTT. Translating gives CASSYNSPLHF.

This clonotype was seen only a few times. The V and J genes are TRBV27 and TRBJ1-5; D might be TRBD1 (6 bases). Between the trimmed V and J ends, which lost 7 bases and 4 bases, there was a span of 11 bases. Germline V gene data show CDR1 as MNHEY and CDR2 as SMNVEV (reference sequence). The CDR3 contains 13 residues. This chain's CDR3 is CASTRGPNQPQHF. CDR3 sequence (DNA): TGTGCCAGCACCAGGGGACCTAATCAGCCCCAGCATTTT.

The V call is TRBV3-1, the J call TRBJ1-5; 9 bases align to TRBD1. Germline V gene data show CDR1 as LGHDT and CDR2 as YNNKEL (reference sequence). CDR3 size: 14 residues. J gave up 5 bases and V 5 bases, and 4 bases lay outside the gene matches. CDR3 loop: CASSGDRAYQPQHF. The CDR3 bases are TGTGCCAGCAGCGGGGACAGGGCCTATCAGCCCCAGCATTTT.

This CDR3 reads CASSVAGGRPLHF. The DNA for the CDR3 is TGTGCCAGCAGCGTAGCTGGCGGACGACCCCTCCACTTT. The chain is built from TRBV9 and TRBJ1-6, with no clear D. Germline-derived CDR1 and CDR2 are SGDLS and YYNGEE. Trimming removed 0 bases from V and 12 bases from J, with 10 bases in between. The CDR3 contains 13 residues.

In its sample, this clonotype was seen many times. CDR3 coding DNA: TGCGCCAGCAGCTTGGTTGGAGGGACCACAGATACGCAGTATTTT. Protein: CASSLVGGTTDTQYF. This sequence joins TRBV5-1 and TRBJ2-3; possibly TRBD2 for D (6 bases). The germline V gene encodes CDR1 SGHRS and CDR2 YFSETQ. V lost 0 bases and J 2 bases, leaving 10 bases between the germline ends. CDR3 length: 15 residues. The full variable domain, with the rest looked up from reference TRBV5-1 and TRBJ2-3, is KAGVTQTPRYLIKTRGQQVTLSCSPISGHRSVSWYQQTPGQGLQFLFEYFSETQRNKGNFPGRFSGRQFSNSRSEMNVSTLELGDSALYLCASSLVGGTTDTQYFGPGTRLTVL.

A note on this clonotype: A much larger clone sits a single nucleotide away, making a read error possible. CDR3 residues: CSVEETGGVYDYTF. The CDR3 DNA reads TGCAGCGTTGAGGAGACAGGGGGCGTGTATGACTACACCTTC. The V call is TRBV29-1, the J call TRBJ1-2; 10 nucleotides match TRBD1. From germline, CDR1 is SQVTM and CDR2 ANQGSEA. This CDR3 region has 14 residues. Combining the CDR3 with reference TRBV29-1 and TRBJ1-2 gives the whole variable domain SAVISQKPSRDICQRGTSLTIQCQVDSQVTMMFWYRQQPGQSLTLIATANQGSEATYESGFVIDKFPISRPNLTFSTLTVSNMSPEDSSIYLCSVEETGGVYDYTFGSGTRLTVV.

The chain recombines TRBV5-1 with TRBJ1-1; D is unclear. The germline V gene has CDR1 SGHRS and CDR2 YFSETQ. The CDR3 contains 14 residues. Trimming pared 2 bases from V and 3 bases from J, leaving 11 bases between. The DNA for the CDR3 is TGCGCCAGCAGCTTACAGATTGCGGACACTGAAGCTTTCTTT. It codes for CASSLQIADTEAFF.